Listed below are T cell receptor beta chains from one sample, sequenced in a study of blood T cell repertoires in COVID-19. Assay used: immunoSEQ multiplex PCR; TCRdb lists only in-frame clones, some missing. This table has some 240,000 clones, roughly 85% appearing once. Sequenced material: peripheral blood. These receptors originate from a woman in her 70s with COVID-19, enrolled during active disease. Both conserved end residues are part of each CDR3. The order of the fields is clone size, V gene, D gene, J gene, CDR3 protein, CDR3 DNA. The D gene is left open where the match is weak. The size field is filled for only some rows; it gives once, few, many or a size class.

once	TRBV6-1	NA	TRBJ2-5	CASSEMEGGQETQYF	TGTGCCAGCAGTGAAATGGAAGGGGGACAAGAGACCCAGTACTTC
NA	TRBV6-6	TRBD1	TRBJ1-2	CASSDADRGFYGYTF	TGTGCCAGCAGTGACGCGGACAGGGGGTTCTATGGCTACACCTTC
NA	TRBV25-1	NA	TRBJ1-4	CASRWLNEKLFF	TGTGCCAGCAGGTGGCTTAATGAAAAACTGTTTTTT
NA	TRBV6-1	NA	TRBJ1-1	CASSEIIGGLTEAFF	TGTGCCAGCAGTGAAATCATCGGGGGGCTCACTGAAGCTTTCTTT
NA	TRBV7-9	NA	TRBJ2-5	CASSLGFETQETQYF	TGTGCCAGCAGCTTAGGTTTCGAGACTCAAGAGACCCAGTACTTC
NA	TRBV18	TRBD1	TRBJ1-6	CASSPGTGENSPLHF	TGTGCCAGCTCACCAGGGACAGGGGAAAATTCACCCCTCCACTTT
NA	TRBV6-2/TRBV6-3	NA	TRBJ2-1	CASSRLVNEQFF	TGTGCCAGCAGCAGACTTGTTAATGAGCAGTTCTTC
NA	TRBV19	TRBD1	TRBJ1-3	CASGTGYRGTIYF	TGTGCCAGCGGGACAGGGTATCGCGGCACCATATATTTT
NA	TRBV19	TRBD2	TRBJ2-1	CASRTLTGLVGDNEQFF	TGTGCCAGTAGGACCCTGACGGGACTAGTTGGTGATAATGAGCAGTTCTTC
NA	TRBV6-5	NA	TRBJ2-1	CASSSEPGTLNEQFF	TGTGCCAGCAGCTCCGAACCAGGCACCCTCAATGAGCAGTTCTTC
NA	TRBV19	NA	TRBJ1-2	CASSEGYGYTF	TGTGCCAGTAGTGAGGGCTATGGCTACACCTTC
NA	TRBV7-6	TRBD2	TRBJ2-1	CASSIGTSGNNEQFF	TGTGCCAGCAGCATCGGGACTAGCGGTAACAATGAGCAGTTCTTC
NA	TRBV23-1	TRBD1	TRBJ2-1	CASSPGQGVFSSYNEQFF	TGCGCCAGCAGTCCCGGACAGGGGGTTTTTAGCTCCTACAATGAGCAGTTCTTC
NA	TRBV5-4	TRBD2	TRBJ2-6	CASSLARLAGGISGANVLTF	TGTGCCAGCAGCTTGGCCCGACTAGCGGGGGGGATCTCTGGGGCCAACGTCCTGACTTTC
NA	TRBV10-1	NA	TRBJ2-1	CANPDWWRHNEQFF	TGCGCCAACCCCGATTGGTGGAGGCACAATGAGCAGTTCTTC
NA	TRBV11-2	NA	TRBJ1-4	CASSLERSTNEKLFF	TGTGCCAGCAGCTTAGAGAGGTCGACTAATGAAAAACTGTTTTTT
NA	TRBV2	NA	TRBJ2-1	CASTYLSYNEQFF	TGTGCCAGCACCTATCTCTCCTACAATGAGCAGTTCTTC
NA	TRBV15	NA	TRBJ1-2	CATSRDYIGAGRANYGYTF	TGTGCCACCAGCAGAGATTATATTGGAGCAGGGCGAGCTAACTATGGCTACACCTTC
NA	TRBV6-4	NA	TRBJ1-5	CASSRGMDSNQPQHF	TGTGCCAGCTCTCGAGGGATGGATAGCAATCAGCCCCAGCATTTT
NA	TRBV6-2/TRBV6-3	NA	TRBJ1-1	CASSSGPNTEAFF	TGTGCCAGCAGTTCAGGGCCCAACACTGAAGCTTTCTTT
NA	TRBV7-3	NA	TRBJ2-7	CASSLNRGSTYEQYF	TGTGCCAGCAGCTTAAATAGGGGGTCGACCTACGAGCAGTACTTC
NA	TRBV7-8	NA	TRBJ1-5	CASSPGRGLSNQPQHF	TGTGCCAGCAGCCCTGGGAGGGGTTTGAGCAATCAGCCCCAGCATTTT
NA	TRBV18	NA	TRBJ1-5	CASSPTTVGAQPQHF	TGTGCCAGCTCACCTACGACAGTGGGGGCGCAGCCCCAGCATTTT
NA	TRBV12-3/TRBV12-4	TRBD2	TRBJ2-7	CATSSSGSYEQYF	TGTGCCACGTCATCTAGCGGGTCCTACGAGCAGTACTTC
NA	TRBV9	TRBD2	TRBJ2-7	CASSSGSGRSSYEQYF	TGTGCCAGCAGCAGTGGGAGCGGGAGGAGCTCCTACGAGCAGTACTTC
NA	TRBV6-2/TRBV6-3	NA	TRBJ2-6	CASSYDFFGQFSSGANVLTF	TGTGCCAGCAGTTATGACTTCTTTGGACAGTTTAGCTCTGGGGCCAACGTCCTGACTTTC
NA	TRBV5-1	NA	TRBJ1-4	CASSEAGTNEKLFF	TGCGCCAGCAGCGAGGCGGGGACTAATGAAAAACTGTTTTTT
NA	TRBV19	NA	TRBJ2-1	CASSIDRVNEQFF	TGTGCCAGTAGTATAGACAGGGTAAATGAGCAGTTCTTC